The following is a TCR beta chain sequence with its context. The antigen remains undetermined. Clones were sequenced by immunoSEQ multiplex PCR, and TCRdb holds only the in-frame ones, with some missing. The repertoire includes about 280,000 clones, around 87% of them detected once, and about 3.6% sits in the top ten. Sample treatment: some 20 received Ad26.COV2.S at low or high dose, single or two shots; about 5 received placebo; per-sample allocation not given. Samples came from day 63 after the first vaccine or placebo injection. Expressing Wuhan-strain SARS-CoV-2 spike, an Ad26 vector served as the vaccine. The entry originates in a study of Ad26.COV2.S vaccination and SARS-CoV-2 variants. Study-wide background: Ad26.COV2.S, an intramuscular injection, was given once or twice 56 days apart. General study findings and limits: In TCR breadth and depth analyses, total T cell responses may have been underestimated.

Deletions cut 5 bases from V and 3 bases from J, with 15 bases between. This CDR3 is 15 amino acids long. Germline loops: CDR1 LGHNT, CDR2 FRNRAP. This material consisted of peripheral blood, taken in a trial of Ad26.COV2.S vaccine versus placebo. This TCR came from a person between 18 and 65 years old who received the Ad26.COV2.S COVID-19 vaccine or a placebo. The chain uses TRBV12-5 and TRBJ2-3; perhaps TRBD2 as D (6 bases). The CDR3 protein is CASGPRFRGTDTQYF. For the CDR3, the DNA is TGTGCTAGTGGTCCCCGTTTTCGGGGGACAGATACGCAGTATTTT. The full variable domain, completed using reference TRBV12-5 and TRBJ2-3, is DARVTQTPRHKVTEMGQEVTMRCQPILGHNTVFWYRQTMMQGLELLAYFRNRAPLDDSGMPKDRFSAEMPDATLATLKIQPSEPRDSAVYFCASGPRFRGTDTQYFGPGTRLTVL.